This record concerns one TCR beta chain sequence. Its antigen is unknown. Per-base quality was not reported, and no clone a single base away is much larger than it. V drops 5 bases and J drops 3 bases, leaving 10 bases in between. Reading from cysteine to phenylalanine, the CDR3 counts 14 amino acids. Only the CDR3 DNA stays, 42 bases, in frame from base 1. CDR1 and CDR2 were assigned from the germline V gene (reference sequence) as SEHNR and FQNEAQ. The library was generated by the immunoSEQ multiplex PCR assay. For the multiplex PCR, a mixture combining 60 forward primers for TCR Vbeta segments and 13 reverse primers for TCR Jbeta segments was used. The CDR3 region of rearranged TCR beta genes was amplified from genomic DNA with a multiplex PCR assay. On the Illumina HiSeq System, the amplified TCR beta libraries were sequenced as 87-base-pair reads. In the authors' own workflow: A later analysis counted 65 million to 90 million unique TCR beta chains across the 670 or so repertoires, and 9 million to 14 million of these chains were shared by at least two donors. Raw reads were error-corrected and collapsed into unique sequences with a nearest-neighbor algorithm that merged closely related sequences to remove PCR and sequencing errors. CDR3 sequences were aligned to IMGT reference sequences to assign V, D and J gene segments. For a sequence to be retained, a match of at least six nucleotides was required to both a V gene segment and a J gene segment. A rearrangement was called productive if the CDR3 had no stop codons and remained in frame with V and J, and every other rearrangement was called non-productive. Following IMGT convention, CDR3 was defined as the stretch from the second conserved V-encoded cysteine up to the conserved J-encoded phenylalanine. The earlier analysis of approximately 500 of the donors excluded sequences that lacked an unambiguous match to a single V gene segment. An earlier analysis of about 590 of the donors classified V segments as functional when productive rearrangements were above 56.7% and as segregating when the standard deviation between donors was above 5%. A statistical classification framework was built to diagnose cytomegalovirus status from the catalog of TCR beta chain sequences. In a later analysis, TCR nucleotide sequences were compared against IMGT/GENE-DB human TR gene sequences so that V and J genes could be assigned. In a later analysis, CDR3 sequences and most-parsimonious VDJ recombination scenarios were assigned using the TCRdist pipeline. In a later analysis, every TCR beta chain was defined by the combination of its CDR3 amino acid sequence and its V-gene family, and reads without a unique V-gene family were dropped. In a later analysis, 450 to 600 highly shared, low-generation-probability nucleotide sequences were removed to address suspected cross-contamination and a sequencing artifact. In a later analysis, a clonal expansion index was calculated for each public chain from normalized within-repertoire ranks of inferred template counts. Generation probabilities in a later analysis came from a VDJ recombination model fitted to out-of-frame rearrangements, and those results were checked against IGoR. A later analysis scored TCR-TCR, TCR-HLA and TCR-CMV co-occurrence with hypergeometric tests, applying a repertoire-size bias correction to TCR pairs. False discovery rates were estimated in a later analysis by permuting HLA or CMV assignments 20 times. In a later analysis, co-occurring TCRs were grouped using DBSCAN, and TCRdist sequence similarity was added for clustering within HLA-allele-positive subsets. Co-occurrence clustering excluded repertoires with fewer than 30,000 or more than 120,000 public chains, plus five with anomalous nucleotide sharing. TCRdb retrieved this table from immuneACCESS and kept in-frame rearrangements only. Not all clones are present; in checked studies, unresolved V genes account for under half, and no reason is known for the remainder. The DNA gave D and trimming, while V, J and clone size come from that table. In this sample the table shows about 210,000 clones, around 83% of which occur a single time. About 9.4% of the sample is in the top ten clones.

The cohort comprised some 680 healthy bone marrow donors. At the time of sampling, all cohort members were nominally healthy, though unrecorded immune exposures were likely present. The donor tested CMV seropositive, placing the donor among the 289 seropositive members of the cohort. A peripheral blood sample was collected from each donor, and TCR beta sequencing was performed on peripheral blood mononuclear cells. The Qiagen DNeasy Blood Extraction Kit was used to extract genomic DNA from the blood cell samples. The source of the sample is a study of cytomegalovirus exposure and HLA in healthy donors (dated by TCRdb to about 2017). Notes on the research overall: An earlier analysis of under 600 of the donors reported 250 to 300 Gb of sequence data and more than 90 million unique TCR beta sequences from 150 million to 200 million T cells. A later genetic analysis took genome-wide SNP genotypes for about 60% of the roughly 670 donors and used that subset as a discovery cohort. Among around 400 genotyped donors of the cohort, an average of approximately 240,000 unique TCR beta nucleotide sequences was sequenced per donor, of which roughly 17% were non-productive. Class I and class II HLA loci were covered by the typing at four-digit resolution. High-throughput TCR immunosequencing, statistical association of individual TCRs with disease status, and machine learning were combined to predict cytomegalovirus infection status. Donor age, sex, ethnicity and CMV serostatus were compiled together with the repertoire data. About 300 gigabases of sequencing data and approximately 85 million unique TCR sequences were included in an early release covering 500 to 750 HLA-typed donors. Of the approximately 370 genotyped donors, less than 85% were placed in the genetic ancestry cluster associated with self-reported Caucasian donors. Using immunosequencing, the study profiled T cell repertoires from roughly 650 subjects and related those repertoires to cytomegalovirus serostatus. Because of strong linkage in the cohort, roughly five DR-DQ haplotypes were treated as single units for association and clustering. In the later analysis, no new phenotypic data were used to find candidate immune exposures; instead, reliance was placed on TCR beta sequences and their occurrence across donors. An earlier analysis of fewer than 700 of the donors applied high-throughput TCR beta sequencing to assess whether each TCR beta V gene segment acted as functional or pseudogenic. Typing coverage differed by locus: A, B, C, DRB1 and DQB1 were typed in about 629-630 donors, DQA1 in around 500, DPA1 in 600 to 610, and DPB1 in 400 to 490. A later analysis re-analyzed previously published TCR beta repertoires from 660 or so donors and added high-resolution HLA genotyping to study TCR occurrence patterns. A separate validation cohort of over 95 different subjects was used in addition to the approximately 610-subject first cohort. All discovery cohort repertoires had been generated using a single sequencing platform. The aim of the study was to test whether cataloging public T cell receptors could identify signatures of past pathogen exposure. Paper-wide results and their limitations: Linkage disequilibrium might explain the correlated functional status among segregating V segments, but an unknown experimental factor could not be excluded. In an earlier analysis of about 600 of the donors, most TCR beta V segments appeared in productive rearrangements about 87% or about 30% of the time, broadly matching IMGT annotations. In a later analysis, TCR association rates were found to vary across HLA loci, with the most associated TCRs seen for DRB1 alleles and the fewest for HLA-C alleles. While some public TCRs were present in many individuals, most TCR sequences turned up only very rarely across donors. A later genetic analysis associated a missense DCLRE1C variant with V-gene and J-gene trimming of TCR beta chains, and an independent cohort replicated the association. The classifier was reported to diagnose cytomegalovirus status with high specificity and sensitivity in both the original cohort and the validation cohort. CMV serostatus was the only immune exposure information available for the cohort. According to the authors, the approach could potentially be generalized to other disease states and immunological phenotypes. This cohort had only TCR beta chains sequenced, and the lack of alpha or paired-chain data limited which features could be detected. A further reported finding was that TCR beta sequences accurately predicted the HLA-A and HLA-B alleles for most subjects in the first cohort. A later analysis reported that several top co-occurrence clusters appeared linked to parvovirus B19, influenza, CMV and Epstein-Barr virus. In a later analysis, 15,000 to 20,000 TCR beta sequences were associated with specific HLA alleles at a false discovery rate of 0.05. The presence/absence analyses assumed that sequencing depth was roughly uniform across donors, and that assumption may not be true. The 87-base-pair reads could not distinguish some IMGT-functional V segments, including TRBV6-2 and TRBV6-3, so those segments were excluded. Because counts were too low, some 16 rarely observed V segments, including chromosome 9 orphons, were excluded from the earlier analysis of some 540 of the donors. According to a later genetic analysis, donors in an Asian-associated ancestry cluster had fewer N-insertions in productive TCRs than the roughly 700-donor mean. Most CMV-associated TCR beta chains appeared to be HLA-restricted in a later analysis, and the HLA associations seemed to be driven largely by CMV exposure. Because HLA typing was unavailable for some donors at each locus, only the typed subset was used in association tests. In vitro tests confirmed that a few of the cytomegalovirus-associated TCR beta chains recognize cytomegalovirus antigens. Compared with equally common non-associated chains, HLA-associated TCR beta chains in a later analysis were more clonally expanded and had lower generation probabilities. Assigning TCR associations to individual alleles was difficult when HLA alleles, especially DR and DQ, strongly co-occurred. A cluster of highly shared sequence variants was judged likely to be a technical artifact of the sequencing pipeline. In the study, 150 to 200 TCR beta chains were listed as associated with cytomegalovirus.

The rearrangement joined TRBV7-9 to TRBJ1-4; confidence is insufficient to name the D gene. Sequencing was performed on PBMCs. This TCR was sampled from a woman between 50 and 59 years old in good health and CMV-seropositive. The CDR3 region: CASSPLAANEKLFF. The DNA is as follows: TGTGCCAGCAGCCCCCTGGCGGCTAATGAAAAACTGTTTTTT.